The next 21 T cell receptor beta chains were all read from a single sample in a study of radiotherapy plus CTLA-4 blockade in lung cancer. Profiled with immunoSEQ multiplex PCR; TCRdb holds only in-frame clones, not every one. The table shows roughly 30,000 clones, with about 75% occurring only once. This sample comprised peripheral blood, obtained from a patient treated with radiotherapy plus ipilimumab. These receptors all stem from a human donor with non-small cell lung cancer that progressed on radiotherapy plus ipilimumab.

In its sample, this clone was seen a few times. The chain recombines TRBV27 with TRBJ2-1, with TRBD2 identical over 7 bases. This CDR3 contains 15 residues. V lost 6 bases, J lost 1 base, and 6 bases stayed unmatched. Germline V gene data show CDR1 as MNHEY and CDR2 as SMNVEV (reference sequence). The CDR3 here is CASSLLASSYNEQFF. The CDR3 coding sequence is TGTGCCAGCAGCTTACTAGCGTCTTCCTACAATGAGCAGTTCTTC.

The V gene is TRBV19, the J gene TRBJ1-6, with TRBD1 identical over 9 bases. The V gene's germline CDR1 is LNHDA and CDR2 SQIVND (reference sequence). The CDR3 runs to 15 residues. V was pared by 3 bases and J by 8 bases, with 5 bases of the junction left unmatched. The CDR3 loop reads CASSMGQGIDSPLHF. In nucleotides, the CDR3 is TGTGCCAGTAGTATGGGACAGGGAATAGATTCACCCCTCCACTTT.

The V gene is TRBV27, the J gene TRBJ2-1; tentatively, D is TRBD2 (7 bases). This CDR3 has 16 residues. V lost 5 bases and J 4 bases, leaving 18 bases between the germline ends. The germline gives CDR1 MNHEY, CDR2 SMNVEV (reference sequence). The CDR3 loop reads CASSESGGPRYNEQFF. As DNA, the CDR3 is TGTGCCAGCAGTGAGTCGGGGGGCCCTCGTTACAATGAGCAGTTCTTC.

This clone occurred a few times. The rearrangement uses TRBV5-5 and TRBJ2-7, with D possibly matching TRBD1 (5 bases). V lost 4 bases and J 0 bases, leaving 11 bases between the germline ends. Looked up from germline, CDR1 is SGHKS and CDR2 is YYEKEE (reference sequence). This CDR3 has 14 residues. The CDR3 coding sequence is TGTGCCAGCAGCCCACTGACAGCCTCCTACGAGCAGTACTTC. Protein sequence: CASSPLTASYEQYF.

This clone was detected only once. V and J are TRBV5-1 and TRBJ2-1; the match to TRBD2 covers 13 bases. Germline CDR1 is SGHRS and CDR2 is YFSETQ. The CDR3 extends over 16 amino acids. V lost 7 bases and J lost 1; bases outside the gene matches: 5. The CDR3 bases are TGCGCCAGCTCCCCGGGACTAGCGGGGTCCTACAATGAGCAGTTCTTC. Translation: CASSPGLAGSYNEQFF.

This chain joins TRBV27 and TRBJ2-1; no definite D call. From germline, CDR1 is MNHEY and CDR2 SMNVEV (reference sequence). Between the trimmed V and J ends, which lost 6 bases and 5 bases, there was a span of 8 bases. This CDR3 is 12 amino acids long. The CDR3 DNA reads as TGTGCCAGCAGCTTAGCAAACAATGAGCAGTTCTTC. Translating it yields CASSLANNEQFF.

The rearrangement joins TRBV28 to TRBJ2-7; 9 bases are a match to TRBD2. The CDR3 has 15 amino acids. Looked up from germline, CDR1 is MDHEN and CDR2 is SYDVKM. Unmatched junction bases numbered 4, after V lost 4 bases and J lost 0 bases. CDR3 protein: CASSSLAGNSYEQYF. The CDR3 DNA sequence: TGTGCCAGCAGTTCCCTAGCGGGAAACTCCTACGAGCAGTACTTC.

The rearrangement links TRBV28 to TRBJ1-5; 7 nucleotides agree with TRBD1. This CDR3 is 14 amino acids long. CDR1 and CDR2 from the germline V gene are MDHEN and SYDVKM. With 6 bases clipped from V and 7 bases from J, the junction kept 9 bases outside the gene matches. CDR3 sequence: CASRPRQGGQPQHF. The DNA of the CDR3 is TGTGCCAGCAGACCACGACAGGGAGGGCAGCCCCAGCATTTT.

The gene calls are TRBV29-1 and TRBJ1-3, with 10 bases aligning to TRBD1. The germline CDR1 and CDR2 sequences are SQVTM and ANQGSEA. The CDR3 is made up of 14 amino acids. V lost 6 bases, J lost 2 bases, and 4 bases stayed unmatched. Here the CDR3 DNA reads TGCAGCGTCGAGGGGACAGGGGCTGGAAACACCATATATTTT. It is translated as CSVEGTGAGNTIYF.

The rearrangement uses TRBV5-1 and TRBJ2-3; D is unclear. V lost 1 base and J lost 3, with 9 bases in between. The CDR3 is made up of 14 amino acids. Looked up from germline, CDR1 is SGHRS and CDR2 is YFSETQ. The chain's CDR3 is CASSLKGPTDTQYF. CDR3 bases: TGCGCCAGCAGCTTGAAGGGTCCTACAGATACGCAGTATTTT.

The rearrangement uses TRBV5-5 and TRBJ1-1; D is possibly TRBD1 (5 bases). CDR3 length: 14 residues. CDR1 is SGHKS, CDR2 YYEKEE, per germline (reference sequence). V lost 3 bases, J lost 3 bases, and 12 bases lay in between. CDR3 loop: CASSSTWGDTEAFF. CDR3 coding DNA: TGTGCCAGCAGCTCGACTTGGGGGGACACTGAAGCTTTCTTT.

The V gene is TRBV30, the J gene TRBJ2-7; D is tentatively TRBD1 or TRBD2 (5 bases each). Per germline, CDR1 GTSNPN and CDR2 SVGIG (reference sequence). V was cut by 5 bases and J by 4 bases, with 12 bases left in between. The CDR3 extends over 12 amino acids. The CDR3 DNA is TGTGCCTGGGGGGCGGGCGCTTACGAGCAGTACTTC. It encodes CAWGAGAYEQYF.

This chain uses TRBV10-3 with TRBJ2-5, with D perhaps matching TRBD1 (6 bases). This CDR3 region has 12 residues. V lost 6 bases, J lost 2 bases, and 7 bases lay in between. In germline, CDR1 is ENHRY, CDR2 SYGVKD. As DNA, the CDR3 is TGTGCCATCAGACAGGGTCAAGAGACCCAGTACTTC. Protein: CAIRQGQETQYF.

This chain joins TRBV7-8 and TRBJ2-7, with no clear D. V was trimmed by 3 bases and J by 3 bases, leaving 6 bases between them. Germline V CDR1 and CDR2: SGHVS, FQNEAQ. The CDR3 runs 12 residues. The CDR3: CASSFYGYEQYF. CDR3 nucleotide sequence: TGTGCCAGCAGCTTCTACGGCTACGAGCAGTACTTC.

This clone was seen once. This chain links TRBV27 with TRBJ2-7; TRBD1 matches at 8 bases. The length of the CDR3 is 17 residues. Unmatched junction bases numbered 16, after V lost 5 bases and J lost 4 bases. Germline lookup yields CDR1 MNHEY and CDR2 SMNVEV (reference sequence). The CDR3 here is CASSRHWTGSTPYEQYF. The CDR3 DNA sequence: TGTGCCAGCAGTCGACACTGGACAGGGTCGACTCCTTACGAGCAGTACTTC.

This clone appeared a few times. This sequence joins TRBV10-3 and TRBJ2-2; no firm D call. The CDR3 covers 15 residues. Germline V CDR1 and CDR2: ENHRY, SYGVKD. Trimming shortened V by 10 bases and J by 3 bases, and 18 bases separated the two germline ends. The CDR3: CATSYVRLDTGELFF. As DNA, the CDR3 is TGTGCCACCAGCTACGTTCGGCTCGACACCGGGGAGCTGTTTTTT.

The chain has TRBV28 and TRBJ1-6; possibly TRBD1 for D (5 bases). This CDR3 contains 16 residues. From germline, CDR1 is MDHEN and CDR2 SYDVKM. V was trimmed by 8 bases and J by 0 bases, leaving 14 bases between them. CDR3 loop: CASDPYRGSYNSPLHF. In nucleotides, the CDR3 is TGTGCCAGCGACCCATATAGGGGCTCCTATAATTCACCCCTCCACTTT.

This chain joins TRBV9 and TRBJ2-2; D is possibly TRBD1 or TRBD2 (5 bases each). Trimming cost V 3 bases and J 6 bases, with 15 bases left between them. The germline CDR1 and CDR2 sequences are SGDLS and YYNGEE. This CDR3 is built from 15 residues. The CDR3, as DNA: TGTGCCAGCAGCGACCGGGGCCTAGGGGCCGGGGAGCTGTTTTTT. Its protein is CASSDRGLGAGELFF.

The chain has TRBV5-4 and TRBJ1-3; D may be TRBD1 (6 bases). The CDR3 runs 14 residues. Trimming removed 4 bases from V and 0 bases from J, with 8 bases in between. Germline loops: CDR1 SGHNT, CDR2 YYREEE (reference sequence). For the CDR3, the DNA is TGTGCCAGCAGCAGGGGGATCTCTGGAAACACCATATATTTT. It specifies CASSRGISGNTIYF.

This chain connects TRBV4-3 to TRBJ2-6; D is uncertain. CDR3 length: 17 residues. V was clipped by 1 base and J by 0 bases, with 10 bases between them. The germline CDR1 and CDR2 sequences are LGHNA and YSLEER. The CDR3 DNA sequence: TGCGCCAGCAGCCAAGGGATGGGCGTCTCTGGGGCCAACGTCCTGACTTTC. It codes for CASSQGMGVSGANVLTF.

This rearrangement joins TRBV5-5 to TRBJ1-4, with 9 positions matching TRBD1. J was trimmed by 0 bases and V by 4 bases; bases with no gene match: 4. The CDR3 contains 16 residues. CDR1 and CDR2 from the germline V gene are SGHKS and YYEKEE (reference sequence). In nucleotides, the CDR3 is TGTGCCAGCAGCCTCCGGGACAGGGCAACTAATGAAAAACTGTTTTTT. Its protein is CASSLRDRATNEKLFF.